This T cell receptor (beta chain) was recorded in a study of graft-versus-host responses after intestinal transplantation. CDR1 is SNHLY and CDR2 is FYNNEI in the germline V gene. This CDR3 comprises 15 residues. V was cut by 3 bases and J by 7 bases, with 16 bases left in between. Some clones are missing from TCRdb's copy, which holds only in-frame ones; the method was immunoSEQ multiplex PCR. Of tens of thousands of clones in the sample, roughly 92% were seen once. Sequencing was performed on bone marrow, taken 700 to 750 days after intestinal transplantation. The chain links TRBV2 to TRBJ1-5, with D unresolved. This receptor was taken from a human patient who received an intestinal transplant, so some T cells may come from the graft donor. In DNA form, the CDR3 reads TGTGCCAGCAGTGATTTGGGGATGCCCGCCCAGCCCCAGCATTTT. Amino acids: CASSDLGMPAQPQHF. The full variable domain, rest sourced from reference TRBV2 and TRBJ1-5, is EPEVTQTPSHQVTQMGQEVILRCVPISNHLYFYWYRQILGQKVEFLVSFYNNEISEKSEIFDDQFSVERPDGSNFTLKIRSTKLEDSAMYFCASSDLGMPAQPQHFGDGTRLSIL.